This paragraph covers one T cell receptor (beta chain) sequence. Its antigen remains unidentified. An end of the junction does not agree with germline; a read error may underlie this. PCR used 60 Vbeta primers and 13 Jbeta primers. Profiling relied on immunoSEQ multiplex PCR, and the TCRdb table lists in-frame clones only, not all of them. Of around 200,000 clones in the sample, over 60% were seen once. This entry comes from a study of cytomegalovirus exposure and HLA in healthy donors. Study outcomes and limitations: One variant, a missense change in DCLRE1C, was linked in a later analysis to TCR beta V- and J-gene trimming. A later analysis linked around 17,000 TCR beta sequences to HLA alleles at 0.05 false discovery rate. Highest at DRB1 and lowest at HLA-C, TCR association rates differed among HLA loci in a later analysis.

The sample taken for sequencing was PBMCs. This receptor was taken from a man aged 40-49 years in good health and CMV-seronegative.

CDR3 residues: CSSSSVNTEAFF. CDR3 bases: TGTTCCAGCAGCTCAGTGAACACTGAAGCTTTCTTT. The chain combines TRBV7-9 with TRBJ1-1; D not certain. The CDR3 has 12 residues. Germline CDR1 SEHNR, CDR2 FQNEAQ (reference sequence).